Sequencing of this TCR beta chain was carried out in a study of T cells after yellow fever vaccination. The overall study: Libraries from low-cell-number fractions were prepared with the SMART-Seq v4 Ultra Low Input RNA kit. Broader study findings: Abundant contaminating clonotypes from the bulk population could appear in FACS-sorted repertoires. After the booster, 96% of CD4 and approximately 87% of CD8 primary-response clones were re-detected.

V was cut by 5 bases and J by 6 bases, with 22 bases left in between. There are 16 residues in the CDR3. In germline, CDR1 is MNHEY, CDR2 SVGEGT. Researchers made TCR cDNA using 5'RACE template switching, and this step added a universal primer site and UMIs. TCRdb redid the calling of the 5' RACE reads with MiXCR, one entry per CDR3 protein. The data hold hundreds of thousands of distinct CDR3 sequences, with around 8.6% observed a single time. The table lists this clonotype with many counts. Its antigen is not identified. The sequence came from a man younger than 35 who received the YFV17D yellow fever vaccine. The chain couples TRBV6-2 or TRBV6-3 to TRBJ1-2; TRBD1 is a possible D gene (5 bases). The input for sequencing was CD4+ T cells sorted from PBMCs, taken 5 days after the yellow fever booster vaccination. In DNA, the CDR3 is TGTGCCAGCAGTCCTCTCCCGGGACGCCGTGTTGATGGCTACACCTTC. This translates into CASSPLPGRRVDGYTF.